This T cell receptor beta chain was captured in a study of T cells in Graves' hyperthyroidism and ophthalmopathy. V gave up 6 bases and J gave up 4 bases, with 21 bases separating them. The V gene's germline CDR1 is MDHEN and CDR2 SYDVKM. The CDR3 loop spans 16 amino acids. These patients, aged 18 to 65, had recently diagnosed hyperthyroidism lasting under 2 months. This clonotype has at least ten counts. Template material for amplifying TCR beta CDR3 regions consisted of RNA transcripts. HTBI primers drove first-round RT-PCR of the TCR CDR3. TCRdb ran MiXCR on the multiplex PCR reads and lists one entry per CDR3 protein. The repertoire holds about 350,000 distinct CDR3 sequences, with roughly 14% as singletons.

The V and J genes are TRBV28 and TRBJ1-2, with TRBD1 as a possible D gene (5 bases). Sequencing was performed on blood. The TCR comes from a woman aged 25 to 39 with Graves' hyperthyroidism. The DNA of the CDR3 is TGTGCCAGCAGCTTCGGGACGGCCACGGCGGGCTATGGCTACACCTTC. Translating gives CASSFGTATAGYGYTF.